The present T cell receptor (beta chain) was sequenced within a study of shared clonotypes between healthy human individuals. Study overall: Samples came from a couple of female and a few male donors aged 18 to 49. Findings and caveats of the study: Compared with clonotypes that all four donors shared, non-shared clonotypes had lower generation probabilities. Owing to a small donor count, the genetic and exposure-history diversity represented was limited.

Several immunoSEQ plates received, in even portions, the genomic DNA of each subset. Measured with immunoSEQ multiplex PCR; TCRdb has only the in-frame clones, and not every one. The sample holds about 600,000 clones, 95% to 98% seen once. CD45RO-negative cells were positively selected for CCR7, leaving out terminally differentiated effector memory CD45RA+ cells. CDR1 is SEHNR, CDR2 FQNEAQ, per germline (reference sequence). The CDR3 loop spans 17 amino acids. To note about this clone: Its antigen is unknown. The junction departs from the called germline gene at one end, perhaps through a read error.

The sequence was obtained from a man aged 25 to 40 in good health. Sequencing was performed on naive CD8+ T cells sorted from blood. The chain joins TRBV7-9 to TRBJ2-1; D unresolved. The CDR3 sequence: CLSTLTQPGLPNSEQFF. CDR3 bases: TGCCTCTCCACCCTTACTCAACCGGGCCTCCCTAACAGCGAGCAGTTCTTC.